The entry below gives a single T cell receptor beta chain sequence along with its context. The antigen is undetermined. Germline lookup yields CDR1 SGHTA and CDR2 FQGNSA. The CDR3 consists of 13 residues. Trimming removed 2 bases from V and 11 bases from J, with 15 bases in between. This sample was included in a study of blood T cells in healthy people across ages. Study results and limitations: Investigators viewed diversity estimates from one million T cells as underestimates, the study reported. Measured against age, TCR beta diversity per million T cells decreased in a roughly linear manner. Greater diversity and more naive CD4+ cells were seen in long-lived donors than in aged donors.

A second PCR of 7 to 11 cycles used a sample-barcoded 5' primer and a J-beta primer mix. Each sample provided no less than 2.5 million CDR3-containing paired-end reads. A single record per CDR3 protein comes from TCRdb applying MiXCR to the 5' RACE reads. This table has about 1.8 million distinct CDR3 sequences, around half appearing once. Sequencing was carried out using blood. This clonotype originated in a woman in her thirties or forties in good health. V and J are TRBV7-2 and TRBJ2-5; perhaps D is TRBD1 or TRBD2 (5 bases each). The CDR3 sequence: CASSLIGEGEQYF. The CDR3 nucleotides are TGTGCCAGCAGCTTAATAGGGGAAGGGGAGCAGTACTTC.